The clone carrying this T cell receptor (beta chain) was picked up a small number of times. This record comes from a study of T cells in Graves' hyperthyroidism and ophthalmopathy. J was trimmed by 5 bases and V by 2 bases; bases with no gene match: 11. The CDR3 extends over 16 amino acids. Looked up from germline, CDR1 is DFQATT and CDR2 is SNEGSKA (reference sequence). RNA transcripts yielded amplified TCR beta CDR3 regions. The TCR CDR3 first-round RT-PCR relied on the HTBI primer set. Via MiXCR, TCRdb re-called the multiplex PCR reads, giving one row per CDR3 protein. The data contain about 560,000 distinct CDR3 sequences, around 14% of them seen just once; the ten biggest clones take up around 7.8%. Patients aged 18 to 65 had newly diagnosed hyperthyroidism of under 2 months' duration.

The receptor was isolated from a woman aged 25 to 39 with Graves' hyperthyroidism. Source material: blood. The rearrangement uses TRBV20-1 and TRBJ2-3; 9 bases map to TRBD2. CDR3 region: CSARLWLAGKQDTQYF. CDR3 coding DNA: TGCAGTGCTAGACTGTGGCTAGCGGGGAAACAAGATACGCAGTATTTT.